This T cell receptor (beta chain) emerged from a study of shared clonotypes between healthy human individuals. Trimming took off 4 bases at V and 3 bases at J, with 9 bases between the two ends. Germline V CDR1 and CDR2: SNHLY, FYNNEI. The CDR3 has 13 residues. Assay: immunoSEQ multiplex PCR; the TCRdb copy retains only in-frame clones and omits some. The top ten clones hold over 0.12% of a sample with roughly 2.6 million clones, over 85% of them seen once. The sample comprised naive CD4+ T cells sorted from blood. Subset denoted: CD45RA+ positively selected. The chain employs TRBV2 and TRBJ1-2, with unresolved D. The sequence was collected from a man in his late teens or twenties in good health. The CDR3 reads CASSGEGYYGYTF. The CDR3, as DNA: TGTGCCAGCAGTGGGGAGGGCTACTATGGCTACACCTTC. The whole variable domain, filled in from reference TRBV2 and TRBJ1-2, reads EPEVTQTPSHQVTQMGQEVILRCVPISNHLYFYWYRQILGQKVEFLVSFYNNEISEKSEIFDDQFSVERPDGSNFTLKIRSTKLEDSAMYFCASSGEGYYGYTFGSGTRLTVV.